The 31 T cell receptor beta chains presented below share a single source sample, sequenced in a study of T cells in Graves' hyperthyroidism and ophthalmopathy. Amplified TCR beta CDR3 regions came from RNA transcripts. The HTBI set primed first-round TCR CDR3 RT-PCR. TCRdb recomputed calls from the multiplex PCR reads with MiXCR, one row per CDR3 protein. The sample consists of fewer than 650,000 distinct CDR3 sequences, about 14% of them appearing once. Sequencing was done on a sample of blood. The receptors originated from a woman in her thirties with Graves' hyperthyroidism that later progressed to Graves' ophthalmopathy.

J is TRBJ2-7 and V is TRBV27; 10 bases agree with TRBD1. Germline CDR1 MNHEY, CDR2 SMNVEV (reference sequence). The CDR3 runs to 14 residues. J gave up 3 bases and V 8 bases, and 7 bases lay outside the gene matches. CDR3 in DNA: TGTGCCAGCGCTCTCCGGGACAGGGGCTACGAGCAGTACTTC. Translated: CASALRDRGYEQYF.

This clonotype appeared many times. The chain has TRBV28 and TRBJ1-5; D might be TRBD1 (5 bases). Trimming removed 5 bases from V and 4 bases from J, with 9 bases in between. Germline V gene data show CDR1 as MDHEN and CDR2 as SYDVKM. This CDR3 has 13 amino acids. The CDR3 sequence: CASSAQGNQPQHF. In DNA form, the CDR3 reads TGTGCCAGCAGTGCGCAGGGTAATCAGCCCCAGCATTTT.

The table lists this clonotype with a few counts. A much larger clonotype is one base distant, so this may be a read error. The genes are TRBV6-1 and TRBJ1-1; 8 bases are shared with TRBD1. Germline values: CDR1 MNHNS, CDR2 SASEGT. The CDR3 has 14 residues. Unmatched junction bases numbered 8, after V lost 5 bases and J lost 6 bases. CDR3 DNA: TGTGCCAGCAGTACCCAACAGGGGGGCGCTGAAGCTTTCTTT. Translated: CASSTQQGGAEAFF.

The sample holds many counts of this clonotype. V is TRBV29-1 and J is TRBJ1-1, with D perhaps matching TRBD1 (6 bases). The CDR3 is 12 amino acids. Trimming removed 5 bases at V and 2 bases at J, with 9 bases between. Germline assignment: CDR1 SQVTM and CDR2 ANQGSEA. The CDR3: CSVCRGNTEAFF. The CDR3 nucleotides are TGCAGCGTTTGCAGGGGCAACACTGAAGCTTTCTTT.

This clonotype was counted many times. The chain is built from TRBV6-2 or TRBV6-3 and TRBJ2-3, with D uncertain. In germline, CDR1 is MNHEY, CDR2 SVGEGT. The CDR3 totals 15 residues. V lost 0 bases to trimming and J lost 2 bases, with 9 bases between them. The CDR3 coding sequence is TGTGCCAGCAGTTACTCGCAGACCTTCACAGATACGCAGTATTTT. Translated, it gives CASSYSQTFTDTQYF.

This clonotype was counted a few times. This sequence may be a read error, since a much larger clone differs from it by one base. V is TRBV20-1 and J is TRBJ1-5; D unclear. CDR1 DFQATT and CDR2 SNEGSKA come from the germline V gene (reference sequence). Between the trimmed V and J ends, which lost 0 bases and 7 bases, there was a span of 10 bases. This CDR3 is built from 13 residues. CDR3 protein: CSAREVREQPQHF. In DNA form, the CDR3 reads TGCAGTGCTAGAGAAGTACGGGAACAGCCCCAGCATTTT.

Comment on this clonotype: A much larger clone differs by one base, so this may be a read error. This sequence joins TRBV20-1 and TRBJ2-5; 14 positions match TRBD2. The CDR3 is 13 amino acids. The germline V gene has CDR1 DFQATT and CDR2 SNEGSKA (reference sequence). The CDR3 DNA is TGCGGCGGACTAGCGGGAGGAACGGAGACCCAGTACTTC. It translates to CGGLAGGTETQYF.

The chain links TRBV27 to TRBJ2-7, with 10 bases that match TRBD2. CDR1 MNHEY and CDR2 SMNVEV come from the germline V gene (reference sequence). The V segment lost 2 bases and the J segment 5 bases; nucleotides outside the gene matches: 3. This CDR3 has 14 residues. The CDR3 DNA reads TGTGCCAGCAGTTTAAGACTAGCGGGCCACGAGCAGTACTTC. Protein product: CASSLRLAGHEQYF.

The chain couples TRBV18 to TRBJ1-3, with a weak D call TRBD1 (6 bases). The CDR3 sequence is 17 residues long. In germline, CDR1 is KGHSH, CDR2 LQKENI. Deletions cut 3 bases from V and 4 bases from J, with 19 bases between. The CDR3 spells CASSPPGHLIAGNTIYF. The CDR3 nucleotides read TGTGCCAGCTCACCCCCGGGACACCTAATCGCCGGAAACACCATATATTTT. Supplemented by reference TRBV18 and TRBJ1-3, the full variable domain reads NAGVMQNPRHLVRRRGQEARLRCSPMKGHSHVYWYRQLPEEGLKFMVYLQKENIIDESGMPKERFSAEFPKEGPSILRIQQVVRGDSAAYFCASSPPGHLIAGNTIYFGEGSWLTVV.

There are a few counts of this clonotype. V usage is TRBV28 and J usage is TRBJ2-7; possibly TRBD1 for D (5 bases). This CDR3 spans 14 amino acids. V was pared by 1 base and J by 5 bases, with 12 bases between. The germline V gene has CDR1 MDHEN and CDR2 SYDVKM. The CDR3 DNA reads TGTGCCAGCAGTTTATATCAGGGCTTTGACGAGCAGTACTTC. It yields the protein CASSLYQGFDEQYF.

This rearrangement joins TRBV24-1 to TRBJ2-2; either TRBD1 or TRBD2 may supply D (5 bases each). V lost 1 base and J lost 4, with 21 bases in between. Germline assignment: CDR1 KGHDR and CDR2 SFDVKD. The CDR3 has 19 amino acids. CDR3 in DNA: TGTGCCACCAGTGATTTAAGGTCTGAAGGGGCTGGGGGCACCGGGGAGCTGTTTTTT. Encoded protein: CATSDLRSEGAGGTGELFF.

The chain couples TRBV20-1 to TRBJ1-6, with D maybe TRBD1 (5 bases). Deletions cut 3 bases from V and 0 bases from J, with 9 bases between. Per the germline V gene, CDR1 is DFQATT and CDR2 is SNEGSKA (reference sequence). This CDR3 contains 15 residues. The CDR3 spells CSARGESSYNSPLHF. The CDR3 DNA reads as TGCAGTGCTAGGGGGGAAAGCTCCTATAATTCACCCCTCCACTTT.

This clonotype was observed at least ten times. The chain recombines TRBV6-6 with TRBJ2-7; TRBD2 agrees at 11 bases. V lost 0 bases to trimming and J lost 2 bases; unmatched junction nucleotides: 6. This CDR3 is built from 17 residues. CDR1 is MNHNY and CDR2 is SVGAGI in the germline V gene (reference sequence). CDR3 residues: CASSYSRPLAGAYEQYF. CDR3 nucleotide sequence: TGTGCCAGCAGTTACTCGAGGCCACTAGCGGGAGCCTACGAGCAGTACTTC.

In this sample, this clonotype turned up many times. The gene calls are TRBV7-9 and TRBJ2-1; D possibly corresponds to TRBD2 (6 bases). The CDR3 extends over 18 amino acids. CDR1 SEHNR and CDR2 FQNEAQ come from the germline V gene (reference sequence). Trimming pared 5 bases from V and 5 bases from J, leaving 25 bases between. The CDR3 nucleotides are TGTGCCAGCAGCCCCAAGTATCGGATCGTGGAGGGCCACAATGAGCAGTTCTTC. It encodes CASSPKYRIVEGHNEQFF.

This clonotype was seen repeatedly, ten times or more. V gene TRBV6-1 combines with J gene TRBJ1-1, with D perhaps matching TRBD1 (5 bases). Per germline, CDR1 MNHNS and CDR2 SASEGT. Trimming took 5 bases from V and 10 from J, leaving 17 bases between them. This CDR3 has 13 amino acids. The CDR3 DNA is TGTGCCAGCAGTCGTACCATCAGGGAGGTAGCTTTCTTT. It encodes CASSRTIREVAFF.

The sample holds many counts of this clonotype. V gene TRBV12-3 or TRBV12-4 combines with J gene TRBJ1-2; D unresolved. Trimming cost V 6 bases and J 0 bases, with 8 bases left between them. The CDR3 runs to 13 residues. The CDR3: CASSRQTNYGYTF. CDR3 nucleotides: TGTGCCAGCAGCCGACAAACTAACTATGGCTACACCTTC.

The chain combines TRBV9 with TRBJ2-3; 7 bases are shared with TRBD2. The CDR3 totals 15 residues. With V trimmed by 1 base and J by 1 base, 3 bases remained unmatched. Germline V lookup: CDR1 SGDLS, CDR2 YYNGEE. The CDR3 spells CASSVSAGGTDTQYF. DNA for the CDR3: TGTGCCAGCAGCGTAAGCGCGGGGGGCACAGATACGCAGTATTTT.

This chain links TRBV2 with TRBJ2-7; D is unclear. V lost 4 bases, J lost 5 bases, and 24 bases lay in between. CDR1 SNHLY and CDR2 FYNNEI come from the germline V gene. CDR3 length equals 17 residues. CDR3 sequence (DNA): TGTGCCAGCAGTGGTTTCTCAGACCTTCTCGGAACCCACGAGCAGTACTTC. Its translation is CASSGFSDLLGTHEQYF.

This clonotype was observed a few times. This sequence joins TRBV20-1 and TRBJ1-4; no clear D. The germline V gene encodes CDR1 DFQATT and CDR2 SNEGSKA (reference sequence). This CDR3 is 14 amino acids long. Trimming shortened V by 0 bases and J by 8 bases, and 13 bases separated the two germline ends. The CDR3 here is CSARDLRFEEKLFF. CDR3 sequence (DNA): TGCAGTGCTAGAGATCTGAGGTTTGAGGAAAAACTGTTTTTT.

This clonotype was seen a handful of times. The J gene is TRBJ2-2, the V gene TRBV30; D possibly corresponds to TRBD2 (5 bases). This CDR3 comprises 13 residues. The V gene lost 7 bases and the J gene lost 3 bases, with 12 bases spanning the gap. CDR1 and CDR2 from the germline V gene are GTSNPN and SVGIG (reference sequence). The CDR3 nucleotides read TGTGCCTTGCGGGCCTCTGACACCGGGGAGCTGTTTTTT. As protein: CALRASDTGELFF.

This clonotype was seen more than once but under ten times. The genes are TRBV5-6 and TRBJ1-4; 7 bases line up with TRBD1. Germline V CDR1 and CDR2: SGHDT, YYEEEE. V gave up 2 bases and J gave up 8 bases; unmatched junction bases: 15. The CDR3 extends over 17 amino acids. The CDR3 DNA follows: TGTGCCAGCAGCTTAGGGGCGATGGGACAGAGTAGGGAAAAACTGTTTTTT. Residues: CASSLGAMGQSREKLFF.

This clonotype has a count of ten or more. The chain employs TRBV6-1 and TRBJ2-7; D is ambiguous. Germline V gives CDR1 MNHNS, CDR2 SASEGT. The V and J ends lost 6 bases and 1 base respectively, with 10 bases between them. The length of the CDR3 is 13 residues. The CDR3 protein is CASSPTRSYEQYF. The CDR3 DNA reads TGTGCCAGCAGCCCAACAAGATCCTACGAGCAGTACTTC.

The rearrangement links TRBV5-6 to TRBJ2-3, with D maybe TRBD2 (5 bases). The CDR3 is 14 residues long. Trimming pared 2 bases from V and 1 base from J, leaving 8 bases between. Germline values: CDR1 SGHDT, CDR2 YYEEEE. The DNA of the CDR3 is TGTGCCAGCAGCTTTGACTACCGCACAGATACGCAGTATTTT. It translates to CASSFDYRTDTQYF. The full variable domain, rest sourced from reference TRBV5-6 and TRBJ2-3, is DAGVTQSPTHLIKTRGQQVTLRCSPKSGHDTVSWYQQALGQGPQFIFQYYEEEERQRGNFPDRFSGHQFPNYSSELNVNALLLGDSALYLCASSFDYRTDTQYFGPGTRLTVL.

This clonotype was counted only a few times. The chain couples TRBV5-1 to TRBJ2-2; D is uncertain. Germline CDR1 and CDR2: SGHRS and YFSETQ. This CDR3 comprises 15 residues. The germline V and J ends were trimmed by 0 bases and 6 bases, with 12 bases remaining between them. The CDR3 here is CASSLVGRGSGELFF. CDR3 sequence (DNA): TGCGCCAGCAGCTTGGTTGGGCGCGGTTCCGGGGAGCTGTTTTTT. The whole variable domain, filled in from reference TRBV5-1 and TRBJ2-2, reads KAGVTQTPRYLIKTRGQQVTLSCSPISGHRSVSWYQQTPGQGLQFLFEYFSETQRNKGNFPGRFSGRQFSNSRSEMNVSTLELGDSALYLCASSLVGRGSGELFFGEGSRLTVL.

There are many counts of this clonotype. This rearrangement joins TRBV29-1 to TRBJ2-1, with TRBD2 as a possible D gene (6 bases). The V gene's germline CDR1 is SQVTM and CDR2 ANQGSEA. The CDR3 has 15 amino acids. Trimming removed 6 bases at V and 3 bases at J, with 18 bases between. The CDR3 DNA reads TGCAGCGTCAAACCGTCTAGCGTCTACTACAATGAGCAGTTCTTC. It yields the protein CSVKPSSVYYNEQFF.

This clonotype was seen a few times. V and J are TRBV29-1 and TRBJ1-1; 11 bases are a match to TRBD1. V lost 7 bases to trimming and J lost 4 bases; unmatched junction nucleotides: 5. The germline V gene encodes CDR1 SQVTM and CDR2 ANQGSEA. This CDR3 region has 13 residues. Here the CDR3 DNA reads TGCAGCGCCGGACAGGGGGCGGGCACTGAAGCTTTCTTT. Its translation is CSAGQGAGTEAFF.

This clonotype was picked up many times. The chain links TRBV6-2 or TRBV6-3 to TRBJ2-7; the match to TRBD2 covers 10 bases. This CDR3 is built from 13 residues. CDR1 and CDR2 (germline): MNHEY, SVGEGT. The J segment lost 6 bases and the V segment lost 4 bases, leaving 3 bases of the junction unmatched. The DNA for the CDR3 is TGTGCCAGCAGTTTGGGACTAGCGCCCGAGCAGTACTTC. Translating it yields CASSLGLAPEQYF.

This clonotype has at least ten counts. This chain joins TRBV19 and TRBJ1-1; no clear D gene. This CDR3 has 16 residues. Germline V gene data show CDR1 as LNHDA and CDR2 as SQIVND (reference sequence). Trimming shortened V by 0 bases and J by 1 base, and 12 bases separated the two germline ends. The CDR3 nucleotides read TGTGCCAGTAGTATAGATCCGAGACCTGGGAACACTGAAGCTTTCTTT. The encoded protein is CASSIDPRPGNTEAFF.

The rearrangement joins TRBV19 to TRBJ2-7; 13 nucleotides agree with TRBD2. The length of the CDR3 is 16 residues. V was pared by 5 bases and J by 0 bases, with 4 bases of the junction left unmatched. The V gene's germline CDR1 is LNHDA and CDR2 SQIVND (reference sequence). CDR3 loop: CASSGTSGKNSYEQYF. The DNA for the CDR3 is TGTGCCAGTAGTGGGACTAGCGGGAAGAACTCCTACGAGCAGTACTTC.

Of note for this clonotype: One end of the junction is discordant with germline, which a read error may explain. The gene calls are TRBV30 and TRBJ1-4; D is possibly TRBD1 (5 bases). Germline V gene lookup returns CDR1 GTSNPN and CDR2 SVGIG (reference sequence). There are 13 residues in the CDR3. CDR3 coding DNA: TGTGCCTGGAGCCAGGACAATAATGAAAAACTGTCTTTT. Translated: CAWSQDNNEKLSF.

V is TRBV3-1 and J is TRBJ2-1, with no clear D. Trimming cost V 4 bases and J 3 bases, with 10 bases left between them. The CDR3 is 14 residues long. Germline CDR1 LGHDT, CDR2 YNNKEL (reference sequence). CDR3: CASSPGPLYNEQFF. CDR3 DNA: TGTGCCAGCAGCCCCGGACCGCTCTACAATGAGCAGTTCTTC.